The 26 T cell receptor beta chains below all came from one sample that was sequenced in a study of beta chain features in type 1 diabetes. Expressed TCRB transcripts were sequenced because the isolated RNA had all been reverse transcribed beforehand. Method: immunoSEQ multiplex PCR; TCRdb's copy keeps in-frame clones and lacks some. The sample records a few hundred thousand clones, around 10% being singletons. Sequencing input: naive CD4+ T cells from blood. The source is a young woman in good health.

The chain links TRBV7-2 to TRBJ2-2; 8 nucleotides agree with TRBD1. Unmatched junction bases numbered 11, after V lost 5 bases and J lost 6 bases. The CDR3 consists of 16 residues. Germline V lookup: CDR1 SGHTA, CDR2 FQGNSA. DNA of the CDR3: TGTGCCAGCAGCAAGAGAGGACAGGGTGTCTCCGGGGAGCTGTTTTTT. Translation: CASSKRGQGVSGELFF.

J is TRBJ2-7 and V is TRBV28; 7 bases map to TRBD2. The CDR3 extends over 15 amino acids. Unmatched junction bases numbered 6, after V lost 4 bases and J lost 0 bases. The germline V gene has CDR1 MDHEN and CDR2 SYDVKM. CDR3 bases: TGTGCCAGCAGTTCAACCGGGAGGCCCTCCTACGAGCAGTACTTC. It is translated as CASSSTGRPSYEQYF.

This clone was counted between two and nine times. CDR3 DNA sequence: TGTGCCAGCAGCGTTAACAGGGGATCCACTGAAGCTTTCTTT. Translating it yields CASSVNRGSTEAFF. The chain uses TRBV9 and TRBJ1-1, with 7 bases lining up with TRBD1. The CDR3 is 14 amino acids. Germline V CDR1 and CDR2: SGDLS, YYNGEE. Trimming removed 2 bases from V and 4 bases from J; junction bases left unmatched: 5.

The sample holds a few counts of this clone. The CDR3 nucleotides are TGTGCCAGCAGCCTTGGGACAGGGCTTTTGGAGACCCAGTACTTC. Its protein product is CASSLGTGLLETQYF. The V gene is TRBV14, the J gene TRBJ2-5; TRBD1 aligns across 9 bases. Germline values: CDR1 SGHDN, CDR2 FVKESK. This CDR3 has 15 amino acids. V shed 4 bases, J shed 5 bases, and the junction held 8 bases outside the gene matches. Full variable domain (missing parts from reference TRBV14 and TRBJ2-5): EAGVTQFPSHSVIEKGQTVTLRCDPISGHDNLYWYRRVMGKEIKFLLHFVKESKQDESGMPNNRFLAERTGGTYSTLKVQPAELEDSGVYFCASSLGTGLLETQYFGPGTRLLVL.

This clone came up a few times. The chain has TRBV13 and TRBJ2-3; TRBD1 might be the D (6 bases). V lost 5 bases, J lost 6 bases, and 9 bases lay in between. The CDR3 loop spans 12 amino acids. Germline loops: CDR1 PRHDT, CDR2 FYEKMQ (reference sequence). CDR3 DNA: TGTGCCAGCAGCCCCACAGGGGATACGCAGTATTTT. Translating gives CASSPTGDTQYF.

V usage is TRBV30 and J usage is TRBJ2-2, with 7 positions matching TRBD1. This CDR3 is built from 16 residues. V trimming: 4 bases; J trimming: 4 bases; junction bases outside the gene matches: 12. Germline CDR1 reads GTSNPN; CDR2 reads SVGIG (reference sequence). CDR3 DNA: TGTGCCTGGACCTGGGGGACAGTACCTGGCACCGGGGAGCTGTTTTTT. Translating gives CAWTWGTVPGTGELFF.

V gene TRBV5-1 combines with J gene TRBJ2-7; 9 bases map to TRBD1. The germline gives CDR1 SGHRS, CDR2 YFSETQ. CDR3 size: 14 residues. Trimming cost V 4 bases and J 2 bases; bases outside gene matches: 4. CDR3: CASSGGQGTYEQYF. The DNA of the CDR3 is TGCGCCAGCAGCGGGGGACAGGGAACCTACGAGCAGTACTTC.

V usage is TRBV2 and J usage is TRBJ2-1; tentative D call: TRBD1 (5 bases). Germline loops: CDR1 SNHLY, CDR2 FYNNEI. The V gene lost 4 bases and the J gene lost 0 bases, with 16 bases spanning the gap. The CDR3 length is 17 residues. The CDR3 bases are TGTGCCAGCAGTGTTACAGGTTCGATCTACTCCTACAATGAGCAGTTCTTC. Residues: CASSVTGSIYSYNEQFF.

V usage is TRBV25-1 and J usage is TRBJ2-5; D remains unclear. Germline lookup yields CDR1 MGHDK and CDR2 SYGVNS. CDR3 length: 12 amino acids. Trimming pared 1 base from V and 11 bases from J, leaving 11 bases between. The CDR3 bases are TGTGCCAGCAGTGAATGGCTGGCCCCTCAGTACTTC. Translated: CASSEWLAPQYF.

This clone was detected only a few times. The rearrangement links TRBV18 to TRBJ2-3; D gene uncertain. The CDR3 spans 12 residues. CDR1 and CDR2 from the germline V gene are KGHSH and LQKENI. V lost 3 bases to trimming and J lost 2 bases, with 3 bases between them. The CDR3: CASSPNTDTQYF. Here the CDR3 DNA reads TGTGCCAGCTCACCCAACACAGATACGCAGTATTTT.

This clone appeared a few times. This chain connects TRBV29-1 to TRBJ1-2; no clear D gene. Germline V gene sequence: CDR1 SQVTM, CDR2 ANQGSEA. This CDR3 has 11 amino acids. Trimming took 6 bases from V and 7 from J, leaving 12 bases between them. DNA of the CDR3: TGCAGCGTAGCACAGTCGGTTGGCTACACCTTC. Translated, it gives CSVAQSVGYTF.

There are a few counts of this clone. The rearrangement uses TRBV19 and TRBJ2-7; weak D call: TRBD2 (5 bases). Germline CDR1 LNHDA, CDR2 SQIVND (reference sequence). The CDR3 sequence is 15 residues long. The V end lost 7 bases, the J end lost 6 bases, and 22 bases lay between the germline ends. The CDR3 sequence: CASTKQPGLTGEQYF. The CDR3 DNA follows: TGTGCCAGTACCAAGCAGCCGGGGTTAACTGGCGAGCAGTACTTC.

The V call is TRBV7-8, the J call TRBJ1-5, with D possibly matching TRBD1 (6 bases). The germline gives CDR1 SGHVS, CDR2 FQNEAQ. V was clipped by 5 bases and J by 9 bases, with 11 bases between them. The CDR3 is made up of 12 amino acids. The CDR3 coding sequence is TGTGCCAGCAGCCTAGGAGGGGGGCCCCAGCATTTT. The encoded protein is CASSLGGGPQHF.

This clone turned up a few times. The chain links TRBV7-9 to TRBJ2-7, with TRBD2 matching over 7 bases. The CDR3 runs 14 residues. The germline gives CDR1 SEHNR, CDR2 FQNEAQ (reference sequence). V lost 8 bases to trimming and J lost 0 bases; unmatched junction nucleotides: 7. The CDR3 region has the DNA TGTGCCAGCGCCCTGGGCGGGAGCTCCTACGAGCAGTACTTC. It yields the protein CASALGGSSYEQYF.

This clone was seen only a few times. The CDR3 sequence is CASSPTGLNTEAFF. In DNA, the CDR3 is TGTGCCAGCTCACCAACAGGGTTGAACACTGAAGCTTTCTTT. The rearrangement uses TRBV18 and TRBJ1-1, with TRBD1 as a possible D gene (6 bases). Germline CDR1 KGHSH, CDR2 LQKENI. The CDR3 covers 14 residues. V was trimmed by 2 bases and J by 0 bases, leaving 7 bases between them.

CDR3 in amino acids: CASSVRLAGGYNEQFF. CDR3 DNA sequence: TGTGCCAGCAGCGTAAGGCTAGCGGGAGGCTACAATGAGCAGTTCTTC. The J gene is TRBJ2-1, the V gene TRBV9; TRBD2 agrees at 11 bases. Germline values: CDR1 SGDLS, CDR2 YYNGEE. The CDR3 covers 16 residues. V dropped 1 base and J dropped 3; count of bases not matched to a gene: 3.

This clone was observed a handful of times. The V gene is TRBV10-3, the J gene TRBJ2-3; 9 nucleotides agree with TRBD2. The CDR3 extends over 15 amino acids. Trimming removed 3 bases from V and 4 bases from J; junction bases left unmatched: 5. The germline CDR1 and CDR2 sequences are ENHRY and SYGVKD. The CDR3 loop reads CAISEGGGGPDTQYF. For the CDR3, the DNA is TGTGCCATCAGTGAAGGCGGGGGGGGTCCAGATACGCAGTATTTT.

The sample holds a few counts of this clone. The chain is built from TRBV4-2 and TRBJ2-2; unclear D gene. The CDR3 has 16 amino acids. V dropped 1 base and J dropped 2 bases, with 11 bases sitting between them. The germline gives CDR1 LGHNA, CDR2 YNFKEQ. The CDR3 DNA sequence: TGTGCCAGCAGCCAAGCTGAACTAACCAACACCGGGGAGCTGTTTTTT. It is translated as CASSQAELTNTGELFF.

The gene calls are TRBV4-3 and TRBJ2-3; D perhaps matches TRBD1 (5 bases). V lost 1 base, J lost 5 bases, and 22 bases lay in between. From germline, CDR1 is LGHNA and CDR2 YSLEER. The CDR3 has 18 amino acids. The CDR3 here is CASSQASAAVLGEDTQYF. The CDR3 DNA reads TGCGCCAGCAGCCAAGCTTCGGCGGCGGTTCTAGGGGAAGATACGCAGTATTTT.

The chain has TRBV29-1 and TRBJ2-5; 7 positions match TRBD1. The CDR3 spans 12 residues. The germline V gene encodes CDR1 SQVTM and CDR2 ANQGSEA. Trimming at V came to 6 bases and at J to 2 bases, leaving 3 bases not matched to a gene. CDR3 DNA: TGCAGCGTAGGACAGGTTCAAGAGACCCAGTACTTC. This sequence encodes CSVGQVQETQYF.

Only a few counts were recorded for this clone. The genes are TRBV27 and TRBJ2-2, with D tentatively TRBD2 (6 bases). Trimming took 4 bases from V and 8 from J, leaving 20 bases between them. CDR1 and CDR2 from the germline V gene are MNHEY and SMNVEV (reference sequence). CDR3 length equals 16 residues. The CDR3 nucleotides are TGTGCCAGCAGTTCTAGGCCCTCGGGCGGGATGGGGGAGCTGTTTTTT. This translates into CASSSRPSGGMGELFF.

This clone was counted between two and nine times. V and J are TRBV27 and TRBJ2-3; perhaps TRBD2 as D (7 bases). This CDR3 comprises 18 residues. Trimming removed 4 bases at V and 2 bases at J, with 22 bases between. Germline values: CDR1 MNHEY, CDR2 SMNVEV (reference sequence). CDR3 loop: CASSYEGDLAAFTDTQYF. The CDR3 DNA is TGTGCCAGCAGTTACGAGGGGGACCTAGCGGCCTTCACAGATACGCAGTATTTT.

This clone has just a few counts. The CDR3 protein is CASSEGTGREFF. In DNA form, the CDR3 reads TGTGCCAGCAGTGAAGGAACGGGCAGGGAGTTCTTC. The chain uses TRBV2 and TRBJ2-1; D is perhaps TRBD1 (5 bases). Germline V gene data show CDR1 as SNHLY and CDR2 as FYNNEI. Trimming cost V 1 base and J 14 bases, with 12 bases left between them. The CDR3 loop spans 12 amino acids.

This rearrangement joins TRBV19 to TRBJ1-1, with TRBD1 matching 8 bases. There are 14 residues in the CDR3. V lost 9 bases, J lost 5 bases, and 11 bases stayed unmatched. Germline loops: CDR1 LNHDA, CDR2 SQIVND (reference sequence). CDR3 amino acids: CASRFTGGGTEAFF. For the CDR3, the DNA is TGTGCCAGCCGATTCACAGGGGGAGGAACTGAAGCTTTCTTT.

This chain links TRBV7-9 with TRBJ2-3; D is perhaps TRBD2 (5 bases). Germline V lookup: CDR1 SEHNR, CDR2 FQNEAQ (reference sequence). V lost 0 bases and J 3 bases, leaving 13 bases between the germline ends. The CDR3 spans 16 residues. The CDR3 DNA sequence: TGTGCCAGCAGCTTAGCGCGAGACTACCCGACAGATACGCAGTATTTT. The encoded protein is CASSLARDYPTDTQYF.

The chain links TRBV9 to TRBJ2-2, with D maybe TRBD1 (6 bases). The V gene's germline CDR1 is SGDLS and CDR2 YYNGEE. The CDR3 has 14 amino acids. V was clipped by 1 base and J by 6 bases, with 10 bases between them. DNA for the CDR3: TGTGCCAGCAGCGTACGAGGGGGTGCCGGGGAGCTGTTTTTT. This translates into CASSVRGGAGELFF.